The clone carrying this T cell receptor (beta chain) was seen a few times. Its specificity is not known. TCRdb passed the reads through MiXCR, listing each CDR3 protein once. The repertoire holds around 570,000 distinct CDR3 sequences, with 40% as singletons. These data come from a study of T cell repertoires in cytomegalovirus infection. CDR3 length: 14 amino acids. J was trimmed by 2 bases and V by 5 bases; bases with no gene match: 4. In germline, CDR1 is SGHTA, CDR2 FQGNSA. Whole-study findings and limits: CMV-specific TCR beta clonotypes restricted by HLA-C were the ones dominating the ex vivo response. Individuals carrying CMV plus the relevant HLA were identified by cumulative frequency of public TCR beta families.

Source: cultured PBMCs, taken from culture after CMV antigen stimulation. The V and J genes are TRBV7-2 and TRBJ2-7; 9 positions match TRBD2. The TCR sequence derives from a human donor in good health (CMV status not recorded). Some clones in this sample may be carry-over from other donors' samples. DNA of the CDR3: TGTGCCAGCAGCGCCCTAGCGGGACCCTACGAGCAGTACTTC. Its translation is CASSALAGPYEQYF.